This record covers a single TCR beta chain. Participant age was roughly 18 to 90 years, and participants resided in about 25 US areas. The data stem from a study of blood T cell repertoires in COVID-19. The overall study: From the United States, Italy and Spain came samples of acute and convalescent COVID-19.

CDR1 is MGHRA, CDR2 YSYEKL, per germline. V was trimmed by 3 bases and J by 3 bases, leaving 12 bases between them. The length of the CDR3 is 14 residues. Original data processing: Using reference gene primer amplification, nucleated cell counts were estimated. Only in-frame clones appear in the TCRdb table, and some are missing; sequencing was by immunoSEQ multiplex PCR. V, J and clone size reflect that table, while D and trimming were determined from the DNA. Among about 210,000 clones listed, about 88% were seen once. This chain uses TRBV4-1 with TRBJ2-7; D may be TRBD1 (6 bases). Sequencing was carried out using PBMCs or T cells enriched from blood (not recorded which). The TCR originated in a woman between 25 and 40 years old who had been exposed to COVID-19. In DNA form, the CDR3 reads TGCGCCAGCAGCCATAGGGACACTGGCTACGAGCAGTACTTC. Its protein product is CASSHRDTGYEQYF.